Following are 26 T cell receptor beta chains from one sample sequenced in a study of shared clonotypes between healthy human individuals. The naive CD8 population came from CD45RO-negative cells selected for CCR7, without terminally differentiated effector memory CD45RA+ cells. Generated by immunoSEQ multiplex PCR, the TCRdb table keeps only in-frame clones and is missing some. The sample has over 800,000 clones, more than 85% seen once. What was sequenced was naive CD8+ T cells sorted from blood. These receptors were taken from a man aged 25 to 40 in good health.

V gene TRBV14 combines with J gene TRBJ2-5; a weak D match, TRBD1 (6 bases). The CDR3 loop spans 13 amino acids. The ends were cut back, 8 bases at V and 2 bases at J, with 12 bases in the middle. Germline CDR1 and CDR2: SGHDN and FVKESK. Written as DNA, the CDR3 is TGTGCCAGCCGGGACACCATACAAGAGACCCAGTACTTC. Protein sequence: CASRDTIQETQYF.

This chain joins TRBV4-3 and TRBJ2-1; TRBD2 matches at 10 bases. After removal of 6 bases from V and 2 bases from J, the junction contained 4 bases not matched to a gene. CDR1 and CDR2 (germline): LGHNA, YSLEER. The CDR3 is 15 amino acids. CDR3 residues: CASRTGLATYNEQFF. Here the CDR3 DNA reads TGCGCCAGCAGGACGGGACTAGCGACCTACAATGAGCAGTTCTTC.

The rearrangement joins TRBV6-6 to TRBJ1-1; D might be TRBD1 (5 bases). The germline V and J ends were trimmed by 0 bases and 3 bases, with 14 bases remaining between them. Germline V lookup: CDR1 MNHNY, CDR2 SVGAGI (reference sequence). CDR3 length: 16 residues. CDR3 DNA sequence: TGTGCCAGCAGTTACTCGACGTCTGGCAGGGACACTGAAGCTTTCTTT. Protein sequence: CASSYSTSGRDTEAFF.

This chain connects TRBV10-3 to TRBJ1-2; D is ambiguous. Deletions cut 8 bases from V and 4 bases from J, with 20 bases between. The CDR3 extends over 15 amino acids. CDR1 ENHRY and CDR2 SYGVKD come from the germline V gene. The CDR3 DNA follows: TGTGCCATCCCGACCGGGAGCAGGCTCAGCTATGGCTACACCTTC. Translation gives CAIPTGSRLSYGYTF.

CDR3 sequence (DNA): TGTGCCAGCAGCTTTGTGCCTCGGGACAGGGATCAAGAGACCCAGTACTTC. Protein: CASSFVPRDRDQETQYF. This chain connects TRBV5-4 to TRBJ2-5; 9 nucleotides agree with TRBD1. V was pared by 2 bases and J by 2 bases, with 10 bases of the junction left unmatched. Looked up from germline, CDR1 is SGHNT and CDR2 is YYREEE (reference sequence). The CDR3 totals 17 residues.

CDR3 nucleotides: TGTGCCAGCAGCCGGGACACGCTCGACACCGGGGAGCTGTTTTTT. It translates to CASSRDTLDTGELFF. This sequence joins TRBV6-5 and TRBJ2-2, with D perhaps TRBD1 (6 bases). The CDR3 totals 15 residues. V dropped 6 bases and J dropped 3 bases, with 14 bases sitting between them. Germline values: CDR1 MNHEY, CDR2 SVGAGI.

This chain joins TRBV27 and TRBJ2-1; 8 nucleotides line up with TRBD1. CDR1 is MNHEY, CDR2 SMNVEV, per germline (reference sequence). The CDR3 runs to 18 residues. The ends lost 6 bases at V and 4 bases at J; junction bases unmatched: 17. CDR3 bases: TGTGCCAGCAGCTACTTGGCATCTACCGGGACAGGTTACAATGAGCAGTTCTTC. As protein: CASSYLASTGTGYNEQFF.

The CDR3 DNA reads TGTGCCAGCAGGGGAGTAGCGGGGGGCAATGAGCAGTTCTTC. Translating it yields CASRGVAGGNEQFF. The chain has TRBV7-9 and TRBJ2-1; 10 bases line up with TRBD2. The CDR3 extends over 14 amino acids. The V gene end was trimmed by 6 bases and the J gene end by 6 bases; junction bases not matched to a gene: 5. The V gene's germline CDR1 is SEHNR and CDR2 FQNEAQ (reference sequence).

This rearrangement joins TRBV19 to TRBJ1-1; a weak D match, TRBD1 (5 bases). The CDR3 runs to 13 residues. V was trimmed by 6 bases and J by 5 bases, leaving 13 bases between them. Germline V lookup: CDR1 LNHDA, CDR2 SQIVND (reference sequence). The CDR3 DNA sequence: TGTGCCAGTAGCCCAGGGTCCGGAACTGAAGCTTTCTTT. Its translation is CASSPGSGTEAFF. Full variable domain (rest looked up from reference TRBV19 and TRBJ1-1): DGGITQSPKYLFRKEGQNVTLSCEQNLNHDAMYWYRQDPGQGLRLIYYSQIVNDFQKGDIAEGYSVSREKKESFPLTVTSAQKNPTAFYLCASSPGSGTEAFFGQGTRLTVV.

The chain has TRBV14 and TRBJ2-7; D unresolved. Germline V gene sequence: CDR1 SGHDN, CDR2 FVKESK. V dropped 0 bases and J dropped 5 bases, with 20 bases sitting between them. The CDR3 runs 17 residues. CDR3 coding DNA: TGTGCCAGCAGCCAAGAACGAGGCTTGCTAGTCAGCGACGAGCAGTACTTC. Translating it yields CASSQERGLLVSDEQYF.

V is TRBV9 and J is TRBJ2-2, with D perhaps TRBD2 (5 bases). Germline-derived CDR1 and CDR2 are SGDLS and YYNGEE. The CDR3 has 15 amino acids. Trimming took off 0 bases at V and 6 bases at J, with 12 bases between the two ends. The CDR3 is CASSVGSSRAGELFF. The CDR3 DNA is TGTGCCAGCAGCGTAGGCAGTTCGAGGGCCGGGGAGCTGTTTTTT.

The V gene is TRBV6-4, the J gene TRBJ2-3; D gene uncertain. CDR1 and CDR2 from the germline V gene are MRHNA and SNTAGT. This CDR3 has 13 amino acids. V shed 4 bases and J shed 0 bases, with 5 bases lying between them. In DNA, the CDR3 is TGTGCCAGCAGTGCCGATAGCACAGATACGCAGTATTTT. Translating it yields CASSADSTDTQYF.

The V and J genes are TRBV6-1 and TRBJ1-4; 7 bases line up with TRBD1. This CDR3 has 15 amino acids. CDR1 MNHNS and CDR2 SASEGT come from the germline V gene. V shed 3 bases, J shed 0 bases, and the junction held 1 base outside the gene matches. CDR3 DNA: TGTGCCAGCAGTGAGGGACAGACAACTAATGAAAAACTGTTTTTT. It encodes CASSEGQTTNEKLFF.

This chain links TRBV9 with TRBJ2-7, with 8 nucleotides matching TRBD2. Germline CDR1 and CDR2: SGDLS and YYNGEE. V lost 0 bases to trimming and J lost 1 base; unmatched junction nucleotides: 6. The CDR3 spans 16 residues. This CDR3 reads CASSVDVGLASYEQYF. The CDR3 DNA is TGTGCCAGCAGCGTAGATGTAGGACTAGCTTCCTACGAGCAGTACTTC.

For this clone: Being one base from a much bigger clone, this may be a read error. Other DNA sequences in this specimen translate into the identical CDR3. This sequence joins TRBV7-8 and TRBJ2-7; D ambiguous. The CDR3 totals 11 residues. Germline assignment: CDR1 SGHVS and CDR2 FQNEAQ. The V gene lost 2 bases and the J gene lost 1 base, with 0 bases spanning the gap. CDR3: CASSLSYEQYF. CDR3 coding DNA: TGTGCCAGCAGCTTATCCTACGAGCAGTACTTC. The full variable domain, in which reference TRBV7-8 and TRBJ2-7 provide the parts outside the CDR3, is GAGVSQSPRYKVAKRGQDVALRCDPISGHVSLFWYQQALGQGPEFLTYFQNEAQLDKSGLPSDRFFAERPEGSVSTLKIQRTQQEDSAVYLCASSLSYEQYFGPGTRLTVT.

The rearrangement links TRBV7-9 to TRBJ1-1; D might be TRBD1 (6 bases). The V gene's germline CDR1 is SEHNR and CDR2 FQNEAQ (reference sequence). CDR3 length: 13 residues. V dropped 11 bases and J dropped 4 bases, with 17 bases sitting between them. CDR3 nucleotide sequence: TGTGCCTCACTGGGACACCTCGCCACTGAAGCTTTCTTT. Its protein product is CASLGHLATEAFF.

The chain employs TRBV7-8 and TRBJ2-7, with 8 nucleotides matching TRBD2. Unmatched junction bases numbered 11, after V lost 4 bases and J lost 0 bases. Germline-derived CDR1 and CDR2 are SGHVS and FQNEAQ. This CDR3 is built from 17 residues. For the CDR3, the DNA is TGTGCCAGCAGCTCCGGGACTAGTCTACTGATCTCCTACGAGCAGTACTTC. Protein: CASSSGTSLLISYEQYF.

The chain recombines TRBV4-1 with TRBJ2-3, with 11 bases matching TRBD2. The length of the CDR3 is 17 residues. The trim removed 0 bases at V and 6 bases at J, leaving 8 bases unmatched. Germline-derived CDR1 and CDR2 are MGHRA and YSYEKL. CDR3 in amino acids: CASSQDSVAGGSDTQYF. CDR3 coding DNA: TGCGCCAGCAGCCAAGATTCGGTAGCGGGAGGGTCGGATACGCAGTATTTT.

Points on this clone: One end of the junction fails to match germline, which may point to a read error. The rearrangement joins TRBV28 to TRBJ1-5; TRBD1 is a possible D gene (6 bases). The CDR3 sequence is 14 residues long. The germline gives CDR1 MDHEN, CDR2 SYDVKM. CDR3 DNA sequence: TGTGCCAGCCGTTTGGACAGTTTCAATCAGCCCCAGCATTTT. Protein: CASRLDSFNQPQHF.

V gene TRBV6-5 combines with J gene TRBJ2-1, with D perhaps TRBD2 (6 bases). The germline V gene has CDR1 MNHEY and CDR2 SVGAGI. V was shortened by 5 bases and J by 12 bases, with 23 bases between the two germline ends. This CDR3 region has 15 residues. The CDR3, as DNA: TGTGCCAGCAGTCCCGGGAGTCAGGTTATAAGAGGGCAGTTCTTC. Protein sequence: CASSPGSQVIRGQFF.

CDR3 sequence: CASSDRVMNTEAFF. DNA for the CDR3: TGTGCCAGCAGCGACCGAGTCATGAACACTGAAGCTTTCTTT. The chain uses TRBV7-9 and TRBJ1-1; D gene uncertain. CDR1 and CDR2 from the germline V gene are SEHNR and FQNEAQ (reference sequence). The CDR3 sequence is 14 residues long. Deletions cut 5 bases from V and 0 bases from J, with 10 bases between.

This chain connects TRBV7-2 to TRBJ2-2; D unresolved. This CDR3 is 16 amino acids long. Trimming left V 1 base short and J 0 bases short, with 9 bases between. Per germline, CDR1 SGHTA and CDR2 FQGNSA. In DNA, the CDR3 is TGTGCCAGCAGCTTAGTATGGACCACGAACACCGGGGAGCTGTTTTTT. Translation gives CASSLVWTTNTGELFF.

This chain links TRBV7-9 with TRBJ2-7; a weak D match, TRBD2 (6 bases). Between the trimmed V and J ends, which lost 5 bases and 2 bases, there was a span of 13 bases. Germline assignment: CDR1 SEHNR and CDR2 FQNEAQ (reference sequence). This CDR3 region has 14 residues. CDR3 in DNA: TGTGCCAGCAGCATAAGCGGGTACCCCTACGAGCAGTACTTC. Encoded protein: CASSISGYPYEQYF.

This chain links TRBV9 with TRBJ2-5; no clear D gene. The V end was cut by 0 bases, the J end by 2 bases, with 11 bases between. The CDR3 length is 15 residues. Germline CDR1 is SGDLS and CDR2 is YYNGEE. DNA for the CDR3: TGTGCCAGCAGCGTAGTGACGGAGAAACAAGAGACCCAGTACTTC. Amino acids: CASSVVTEKQETQYF.

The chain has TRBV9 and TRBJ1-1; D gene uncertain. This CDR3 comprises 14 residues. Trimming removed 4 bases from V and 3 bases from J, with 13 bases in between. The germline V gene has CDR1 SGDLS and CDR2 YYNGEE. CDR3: CASSPPSWDTEAFF. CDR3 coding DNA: TGTGCCAGCAGCCCCCCTTCGTGGGACACTGAAGCTTTCTTT.

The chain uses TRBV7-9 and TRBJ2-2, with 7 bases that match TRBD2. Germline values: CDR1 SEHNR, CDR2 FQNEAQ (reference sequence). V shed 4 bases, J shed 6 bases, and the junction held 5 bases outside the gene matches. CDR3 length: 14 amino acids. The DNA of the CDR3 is TGTGCCAGCAGCTCAAGACTAGCCTCCGGGGAGCTGTTTTTT. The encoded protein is CASSSRLASGELFF.